The clone carrying this T cell receptor (beta chain) appeared many times. Its antigen is not identified. This entry is derived from a study of identical twins. Template switching, a step in the protocol, added a universal primer site, and cDNA carried unique molecular identifiers. TCRdb processed the 5' RACE reads anew with MiXCR; each CDR3 protein has one entry. The repertoire holds 750,000 to 950,000 distinct CDR3 sequences, approximately 13% seen once, with around 1.5% in the top ten. Trimming at V came to 2 bases and at J to 6 bases, leaving 8 bases not matched to a gene. This CDR3 region has 16 residues. Donors were all healthy Caucasians. Study conclusions and caveats: In cord blood, abundant beta clonotypes had fewer insertions; memory showed no trend. Modelling underestimated the level of out-of-frame TCR alpha sharing observed in monozygotic twins.

These data were also filed under a second study, of yellow fever vaccine responses in identical twins.

This TCR came from a woman in her late teens or twenties in good health. Source material: PBMCs. J is TRBJ2-2 and V is TRBV12-3 or TRBV12-4, with 8 bases matching TRBD2. For the CDR3, the DNA is TGTGCCAGCAGTTTAAGCCCAGCGGGAGAGTCCGGGGAGCTGTTTTTT. Its protein is CASSLSPAGESGELFF.